A selection of T cell receptor beta chains follows, all from one sample in a study of CD8 T cells in ankylosing spondylitis. A single record per CDR3 protein comes from TCRdb applying MiXCR to the 5' RACE reads. The sample carries hundreds of thousands of distinct CDR3 sequences, about a quarter recorded once. Source material: blood, either unsorted or a sorted T cell fraction (not recorded which). The receptors shown here come from a male donor with ankylosing spondylitis or in good health (not recorded which). The CDR3 runs from the conserved cysteine through the conserved F or W. The D gene is left open where the match is weak. Where a row states a size, it is once, few, many or the class of an expanded clone; other rows omit it.

J gene: TRBJ2-2
D gene: -
clone size: -
V gene: TRBV20-1
CDR3 DNA: TGCAGTGCTAGTTCTACTAGGGAAACTTCGAACACCGGGGAGCTGTTTTTT
CDR3 protein: CSASSTRETSNTGELFF

J gene: TRBJ2-6
D gene: -
clone size: once
V gene: TRBV12-3/TRBV12-4
CDR3 DNA: TGTGCCAGCAGTCAAGCAGGGGCCTCTGGGGCCAACGTCCTGACTTTC
CDR3 protein: CASSQAGASGANVLTF

J gene: TRBJ1-1
D gene: TRBD1
clone size: few
V gene: TRBV20-1
CDR3 DNA: TGCAGTGCCGCGGACAGGTCGGACACTGAAGCTTTCTTT
CDR3 protein: CSAADRSDTEAFF

J gene: TRBJ1-2
D gene: -
clone size: many
V gene: TRBV9
CDR3 DNA: TGTGCCAGCAGCGTAGAACAAGGGGGGCTCTATGGCTACACCTTC
CDR3 protein: CASSVEQGGLYGYTF

J gene: TRBJ2-7
D gene: -
clone size: few
V gene: TRBV12-3/TRBV12-4
CDR3 DNA: TGTGCCAGCAGCCCGGGCAGACCTTACGAGCAGTACTTC
CDR3 protein: CASSPGRPYEQYF

J gene: TRBJ2-3
D gene: TRBD2
clone size: -
V gene: TRBV29-1
CDR3 DNA: TGCAGCGGGGATGGACTAGCGGGAGGTACAGATACGCAGTATTTT
CDR3 protein: CSGDGLAGGTDTQYF

J gene: TRBJ2-5
D gene: -
clone size: -
V gene: TRBV15
CDR3 DNA: TGTGCCACCAGCAGGGGCAGTGAAGAGACCCAGTACTTC
CDR3 protein: CATSRGSEETQYF

J gene: TRBJ2-5
D gene: TRBD2
clone size: many
V gene: TRBV29-1
CDR3 DNA: TGCAGCGTTGATAAGGGGTGGGGGGGAGAGACCCAGTACTTC
CDR3 protein: CSVDKGWGGETQYF

J gene: TRBJ2-1
D gene: TRBD2
clone size: many
V gene: TRBV6-5
CDR3 DNA: TGTGCCAGCAGTTACGGGACTAGCGGGATCTACAATGAGCAGTTCTTC
CDR3 protein: CASSYGTSGIYNEQFF

J gene: TRBJ2-1
D gene: -
clone size: -
V gene: TRBV20-1
CDR3 DNA: TGCAGTGCCAACATCGACTACTACAATGAGCAGTTCTTC
CDR3 protein: CSANIDYYNEQFF

J gene: TRBJ2-1
D gene: TRBD2
clone size: many
V gene: TRBV24-1
CDR3 DNA: TGTGCCACCAGTGATACGGGACTAGCGGGGACGAATGAGCAGTTCTTC
CDR3 protein: CATSDTGLAGTNEQFF

J gene: TRBJ2-7
D gene: -
clone size: -
V gene: TRBV20-1
CDR3 DNA: TGCAGTGCTCCACCACCGATCTCGAGCTCCTACGAGCAGTACTTC
CDR3 protein: CSAPPPISSSYEQYF

J gene: TRBJ2-7
D gene: TRBD1
clone size: -
V gene: TRBV12-3/TRBV12-4
CDR3 DNA: TGTGCCAGCAGCCCGGGACAGGAGGATTTGCAGTACTTC
CDR3 protein: CASSPGQEDLQYF

J gene: TRBJ2-7
D gene: -
clone size: many
V gene: TRBV6-2/TRBV6-3
CDR3 DNA: TGTGCCAGCAGTGCTACCTTATCGGCCCTGGCGGGCGAGCAGTACTTC
CDR3 protein: CASSATLSALAGEQYF

J gene: TRBJ2-3
D gene: -
clone size: many
V gene: TRBV7-3
CDR3 DNA: TGTGCCAGCAGCCCAGGGACTAGCACAGATACGCAGTATTTT
CDR3 protein: CASSPGTSTDTQYF

J gene: TRBJ2-2
D gene: -
clone size: -
V gene: TRBV6-1
CDR3 DNA: TGTGCCAGCAGTACGCATTCGAGGGGACAAACGAACACCGGGGAGCTGTTTTTT
CDR3 protein: CASSTHSRGQTNTGELFF

J gene: TRBJ2-1
D gene: TRBD2
clone size: -
V gene: TRBV10-3
CDR3 DNA: TGTGCCATCAGTGAAGGGACTAGCGGGAGGAGGGTCTCCTACAATGAGCAGTTCTTC
CDR3 protein: CAISEGTSGRRVSYNEQFF

J gene: TRBJ1-5
D gene: -
clone size: -
V gene: TRBV15
CDR3 DNA: TGTGCCACCAGCGCCGCGGGGGATCAGCCCCAGCATTTT
CDR3 protein: CATSAAGDQPQHF

J gene: TRBJ2-7
D gene: -
clone size: -
V gene: TRBV11-1
CDR3 DNA: TGTGCCAGCAGCTCCGACTACTACGAGCAGTACTTC
CDR3 protein: CASSSDYYEQYF

J gene: TRBJ2-1
D gene: -
clone size: few
V gene: TRBV12-3/TRBV12-4
CDR3 DNA: TGTGCCAGCAGACATGACAGCAGCTCCTACAATGAGCAGTTCTTC
CDR3 protein: CASRHDSSSYNEQFF

J gene: TRBJ2-6
D gene: -
clone size: many
V gene: TRBV7-3
CDR3 DNA: TGTGCCAGCAGTCGAGATCGGTCTGGGGCCAACGTCCTGACTTTC
CDR3 protein: CASSRDRSGANVLTF

J gene: TRBJ2-1
D gene: TRBD2
clone size: few
V gene: TRBV20-1
CDR3 DNA: TGCAGTGTGCAGACCTCCGGGACTAGCACGTTCTTC
CDR3 protein: CSVQTSGTSTFF

J gene: TRBJ2-2
D gene: TRBD1
clone size: few
V gene: TRBV29-1
CDR3 DNA: TGCAGTGCCCGAGGGGACAGGGGTTTCACCGGGGAGCTGTTTTTT
CDR3 protein: CSARGDRGFTGELFF

J gene: TRBJ2-5
D gene: -
clone size: many
V gene: TRBV7-2
CDR3 DNA: TGTGCCAGCGGACGAAGTAACCAAGAGACCCAGTACTTC
CDR3 protein: CASGRSNQETQYF

J gene: TRBJ1-1
D gene: -
clone size: many
V gene: TRBV6-2/TRBV6-3
CDR3 DNA: TGTGCCAGCAGTTTCGGGGATGACACTGAAGCTTTCTTT
CDR3 protein: CASSFGDDTEAFF

J gene: TRBJ2-1
D gene: TRBD1
clone size: many
V gene: TRBV5-1
CDR3 DNA: TGCGCCAGCAGCGCCGGGACAGACATCAATGAGCAGTTCTTC
CDR3 protein: CASSAGTDINEQFF

J gene: TRBJ2-5
D gene: TRBD1
clone size: many
V gene: TRBV12-3/TRBV12-4
CDR3 DNA: TGTGCCAGCAGGGACAGGGTTAGCGAGACCCAGTACTTC
CDR3 protein: CASRDRVSETQYF

J gene: TRBJ1-1
D gene: TRBD1
clone size: -
V gene: TRBV5-1
CDR3 DNA: TGCGCCAGCAGCTCCGGGACAGCTTCGAACACTGAAGCTTTCTTT
CDR3 protein: CASSSGTASNTEAFF

J gene: TRBJ1-1
D gene: -
clone size: few
V gene: TRBV20-1
CDR3 DNA: TGCAGTGCTAGAGAAGGGACATCCACTGAAGCTTTCTTT
CDR3 protein: CSAREGTSTEAFF

J gene: TRBJ1-1
D gene: -
clone size: many
V gene: TRBV12-3/TRBV12-4
CDR3 DNA: TGTGCCAGCAGTTTTTCAGTCTCGAACACTGAAGCTTTCTTT
CDR3 protein: CASSFSVSNTEAFF

J gene: TRBJ1-6
D gene: -
clone size: many
V gene: TRBV6-5
CDR3 DNA: TGTGCCAGCAGTTCTGGGGAGGGAACCCCCTATAATTCACCCCTCCACTTT
CDR3 protein: CASSSGEGTPYNSPLHF

J gene: TRBJ2-7
D gene: TRBD1
clone size: -
V gene: TRBV29-1
CDR3 DNA: TGCAGCGTTGTGGGGGGACAGGGGGACTACGAGCAGTACTTC
CDR3 protein: CSVVGGQGDYEQYF

J gene: TRBJ2-5
D gene: TRBD2
clone size: many
V gene: TRBV5-1
CDR3 DNA: TGCGCCAGCAGCCCGGGGGGTCCAGAGACCCAGTACTTC
CDR3 protein: CASSPGGPETQYF

J gene: TRBJ2-1
D gene: TRBD2
clone size: -
V gene: TRBV4-3
CDR3 DNA: TGCGCCAGCAGCCAGCCCCTGTTAGCGGGTGCCTCAGGGGAGCAGTTCTTC
CDR3 protein: CASSQPLLAGASGEQFF

J gene: TRBJ2-3
D gene: -
clone size: -
V gene: TRBV20-1
CDR3 DNA: TGCAGTGCCGGCCCTGGGGGATCCGATACGCAGTATTTT
CDR3 protein: CSAGPGGSDTQYF

J gene: TRBJ2-2
D gene: -
clone size: many
V gene: TRBV5-1
CDR3 DNA: TGCGCCAGCAGCTTGGATTCAGGCTTCACCGGGGAGCTGTTTTTT
CDR3 protein: CASSLDSGFTGELFF

J gene: TRBJ2-1
D gene: TRBD1
clone size: -
V gene: TRBV5-1
CDR3 DNA: TGCGCCAGCAGCCGGACAGGGTCCAATGAGCAGTTCTTC
CDR3 protein: CASSRTGSNEQFF

J gene: TRBJ2-7
D gene: -
clone size: -
V gene: TRBV5-1
CDR3 DNA: TGCGCCAGCAGCTTGTACGGCAGTCAAATGTCTTCTGGCGAGCAGTACTTC
CDR3 protein: CASSLYGSQMSSGEQYF

J gene: TRBJ1-2
D gene: TRBD1
clone size: many
V gene: TRBV20-1
CDR3 DNA: TGCAGTGCGTTCCAGGGGGCGGTAGCAGTCTATGGCTACACCTTC
CDR3 protein: CSAFQGAVAVYGYTF

J gene: TRBJ1-1
D gene: -
clone size: many
V gene: TRBV2
CDR3 DNA: TGTGCCAGCAGTGTCCCGACTGAAGCTTTCTTT
CDR3 protein: CASSVPTEAFF

J gene: TRBJ2-7
D gene: TRBD2
clone size: -
V gene: TRBV20-1
CDR3 DNA: TGCAGTGCCGATAGCGGGAGGGAGCCCGAGCAGTACTTC
CDR3 protein: CSADSGREPEQYF

J gene: TRBJ2-6
D gene: TRBD2
clone size: -
V gene: TRBV27
CDR3 DNA: TGTGCCAGCAGTTTATCCGGACTAGTGAGCTCTGGGGCCAACGTCCTGACTTTC
CDR3 protein: CASSLSGLVSSGANVLTF

J gene: TRBJ2-1
D gene: -
clone size: many
V gene: TRBV29-1
CDR3 DNA: TGCAGCGTTGGCCAGAACAATGAGCAGTTCTTC
CDR3 protein: CSVGQNNEQFF

J gene: TRBJ1-5
D gene: -
clone size: once
V gene: TRBV7-2
CDR3 DNA: TGTGCCAGCAGCTTACACAAAGGAACAAAGCGAAATCAGCCCCAGCATTTT
CDR3 protein: CASSLHKGTKRNQPQHF

J gene: TRBJ2-2
D gene: TRBD1
clone size: few
V gene: TRBV14
CDR3 DNA: TGTGCCAGCAGCCAAGCCGGGACAGCGAACACCGGGGAGCTGTTTTTT
CDR3 protein: CASSQAGTANTGELFF

J gene: TRBJ2-7
D gene: TRBD2
clone size: -
V gene: TRBV20-1
CDR3 DNA: TGCAGTGCTAGCCCGGGACTAGCGGGATACGAGCAGTACTTC
CDR3 protein: CSASPGLAGYEQYF

J gene: TRBJ2-3
D gene: -
clone size: once
V gene: TRBV10-3
CDR3 DNA: TGTGCCATCAGTGAGGGGACGACTAGCACAGATACGCAGTATTTT
CDR3 protein: CAISEGTTSTDTQYF

J gene: TRBJ1-1
D gene: -
clone size: many
V gene: TRBV20-1
CDR3 DNA: TGCAGTGCTACCTTGGGGGGGGTCAACACTGAAGCTTTCTTT
CDR3 protein: CSATLGGVNTEAFF

J gene: TRBJ2-1
D gene: TRBD2
clone size: few
V gene: TRBV7-2
CDR3 DNA: TGTGCCAGCAGCTTAGTACCAGCGGGAGGGAATGAGCAGTTCTTC
CDR3 protein: CASSLVPAGGNEQFF